Detailed here is one T cell receptor (beta chain). The J segment lost 2 bases and the V segment lost 3 bases, leaving 8 bases of the junction unmatched. Germline CDR1 reads KGHSH; CDR2 reads LQKENI. CDR3 length: 17 amino acids. The sample originates from a study of shared T cell receptors in the human thymus. Only in-frame clones appear in the TCRdb table, and some are missing; sequencing was by immunoSEQ multiplex PCR. The sample contains approximately 760,000 clones, roughly 88% of which appear only once. The sample was also linked to a second study, of human thymus T cells. That work contributes: Among thymic and blood repertoires, usage of V and J genes appeared biased.

This TCR came from a girl under three years old with a congenital heart defect. Material for sequencing was thymocytes. This sequence joins TRBV18 and TRBJ2-5, with TRBD2 identical over 11 bases. The CDR3 loop reads CASSPPRLAGHQETQYF. CDR3 nucleotides: TGTGCCAGCTCACCTCCGCGACTAGCGGGGCATCAAGAGACCCAGTACTTC.